This TCR beta chain is drawn from a study of T-cell memory formation after mild COVID-19. As for the study in general: Largely, TCR clusters stayed within a single donor.

TCRdb processed the 5' RACE reads anew with MiXCR; each CDR3 protein has one entry. The sample records roughly 370,000 distinct CDR3 sequences, about 16% being singletons. Unmatched junction bases numbered 6, after V lost 0 bases and J lost 6 bases. This CDR3 region has 15 residues. CDR1 SGHRS and CDR2 YFSETQ come from the germline V gene. To note about this clonotype: Its antigen is still unknown.

Study-level findings and limits: What remained unconfirmed was the SARS-CoV-2 specificity of second-wave clones peaking on day 37. Clones contracting across day 15 to 85 had a balanced CD4/CD8 profile; later expanding clones leaned CD4+.

The chain employs TRBV5-1 and TRBJ1-2, with TRBD1 identical over 9 bases. This receptor was identified in a man aged 18 to 30 who had mild COVID-19 (a few samples of this study predate the infection). Cell type and time point are not known. Sequencing was performed on PBMCs or a T cell subset sorted from them (not recorded which). As DNA, the CDR3 is TGCGCCAGCAGCTTGGTGTCTGGGACAGGGAATGGCTACACCTTC. It translates to CASSLVSGTGNGYTF.